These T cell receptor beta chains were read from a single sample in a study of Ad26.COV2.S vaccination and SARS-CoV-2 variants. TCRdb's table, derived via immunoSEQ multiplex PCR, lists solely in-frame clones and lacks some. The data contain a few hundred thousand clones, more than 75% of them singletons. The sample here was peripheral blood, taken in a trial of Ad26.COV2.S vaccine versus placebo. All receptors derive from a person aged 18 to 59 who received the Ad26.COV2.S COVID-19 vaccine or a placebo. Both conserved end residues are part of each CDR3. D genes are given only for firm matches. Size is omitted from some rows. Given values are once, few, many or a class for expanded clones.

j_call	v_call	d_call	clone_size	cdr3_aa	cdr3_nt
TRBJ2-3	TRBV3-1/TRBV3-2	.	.	CASSQPGQARSTDTQYF	TGTGCCAGCAGCCAGCCGGGACAAGCGAGAAGCACAGATACGCAGTATTTT
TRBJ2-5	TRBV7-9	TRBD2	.	CASRGTSGVWETQYF	TGTGCCAGCAGGGGGACTAGCGGGGTATGGGAGACCCAGTACTTC
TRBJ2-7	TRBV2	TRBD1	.	CASSITGGLSYEQYF	TGTGCCAGCAGTATTACAGGGGGCCTCTCCTACGAGCAGTACTTC
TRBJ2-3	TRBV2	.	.	CASSEGPRSTDTQYF	TGTGCCAGCAGTGAGGGACCAAGAAGCACAGATACGCAGTATTTT
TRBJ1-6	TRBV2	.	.	CALGDIRDSPLHF	TGTGCCTTAGGGGACATTAGGGATTCACCCCTCCACTTT
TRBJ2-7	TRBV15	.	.	CATSRDPRFDSRYEQYF	TGTGCCACCAGCAGAGATCCCAGATTCGACAGCCGCTACGAGCAGTACTTC
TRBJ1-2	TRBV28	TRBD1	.	CASSLGVTGVGGYTF	TGTGCCAGCAGTTTAGGGGTTACAGGGGTCGGCGGCTACACCTTC
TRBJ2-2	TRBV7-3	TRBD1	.	CASSEMGQGAGGELFF	TGTGCCAGCAGCGAAATGGGACAGGGGGCCGGCGGGGAGCTGTTTTTT
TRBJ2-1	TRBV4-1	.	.	CASSQDLNAAREQFF	TGCGCCAGCAGCCAAGACTTGAATGCCGCGCGTGAGCAGTTCTTC
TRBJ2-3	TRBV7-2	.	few	CASSLAGEADTQYF	TGTGCCAGCAGCTTAGCGGGGGAGGCAGATACGCAGTATTTT
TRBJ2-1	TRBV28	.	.	CASSPTGGKRGEQFF	TGTGCCAGCAGCCCGACAGGAGGCAAGCGGGGCGAGCAGTTCTTC
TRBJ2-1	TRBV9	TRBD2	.	CASSSNPGLAGNEQFF	TGTGCCAGCAGCTCCAACCCTGGACTAGCGGGGAATGAGCAGTTCTTC
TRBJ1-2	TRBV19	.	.	CAWPREKFYGYTF	TGTGCCTGGCCCAGGGAAAAATTCTATGGCTACACCTTC
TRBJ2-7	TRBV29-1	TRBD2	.	CSVLSGPLEQYF	TGCAGCGTGCTTAGCGGGCCCTTGGAGCAGTACTTC
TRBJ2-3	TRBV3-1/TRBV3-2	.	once	CASSQEEQYF	TGTGCCAGCAGCCAAGAGGAGCAGTATTTT
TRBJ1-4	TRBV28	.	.	CASIRGANEKLFF	TGTGCCAGCATCAGAGGTGCTAATGAAAAACTGTTTTTT
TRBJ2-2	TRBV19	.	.	CASSILRTGELFF	TGTGCCAGTAGTATCTTACGGACCGGGGAGCTGTTTTTT
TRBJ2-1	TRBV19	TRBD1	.	CASKGTGVNEQFF	TGTGCCAGTAAGGGGACAGGGGTTAATGAGCAGTTCTTC
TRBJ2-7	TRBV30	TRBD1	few	CAWSVRDRGRLDEQYF	TGTGCCTGGAGTGTACGGGACAGGGGGCGATTGGACGAGCAGTACTTC
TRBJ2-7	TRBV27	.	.	CASSWAQGSYEQYF	TGTGCCAGCAGCTGGGCACAGGGCTCCTACGAGCAGTACTTC
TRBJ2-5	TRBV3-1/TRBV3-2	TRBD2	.	CASSPQRVAGAETQYF	TGTGCCAGCAGCCCCCAGAGGGTAGCGGGGGCAGAGACCCAGTACTTC
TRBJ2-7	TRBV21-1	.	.	CASTYLIDRGEYEQYF	TGTGCCAGCACCTACCTGATCGACAGGGGAGAATACGAGCAGTACTTC
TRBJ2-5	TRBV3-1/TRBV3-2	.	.	CASSRSPGPQETQYF	TGTGCCAGCAGCCGTTCCCCCGGACCACAAGAGACCCAGTACTTC
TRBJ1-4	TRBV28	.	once	CASSSSQWAGEEKLFF	TGTGCCAGCAGTTCGTCTCAGTGGGCAGGCGAGGAAAAACTGTTTTTT
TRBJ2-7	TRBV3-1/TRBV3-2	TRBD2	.	CASSQTSGGARYEQYF	TGTGCCAGCAGCCAAACTAGCGGGGGGGCCCGCTACGAGCAGTACTTC